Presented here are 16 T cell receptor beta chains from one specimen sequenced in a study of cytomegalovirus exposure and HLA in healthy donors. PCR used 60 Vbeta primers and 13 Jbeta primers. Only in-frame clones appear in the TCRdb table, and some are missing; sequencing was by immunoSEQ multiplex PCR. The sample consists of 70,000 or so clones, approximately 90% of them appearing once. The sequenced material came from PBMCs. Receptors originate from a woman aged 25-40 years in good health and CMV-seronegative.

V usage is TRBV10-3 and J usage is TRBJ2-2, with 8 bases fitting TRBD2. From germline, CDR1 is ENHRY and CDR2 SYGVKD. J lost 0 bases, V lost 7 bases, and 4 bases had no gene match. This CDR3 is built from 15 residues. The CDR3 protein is CAITNSGANTGELFF. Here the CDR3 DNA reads TGTGCCATCACTAATAGCGGGGCGAACACCGGGGAGCTGTTTTTT.

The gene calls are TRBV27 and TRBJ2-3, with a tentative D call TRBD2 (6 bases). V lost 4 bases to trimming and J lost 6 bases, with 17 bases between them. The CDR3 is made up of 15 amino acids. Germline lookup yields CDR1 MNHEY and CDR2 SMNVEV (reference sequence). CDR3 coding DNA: TGTGCCAGCAGTTCGGCTGGAGGGCCGGGGGATACGCAGTATTTT. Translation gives CASSSAGGPGDTQYF.

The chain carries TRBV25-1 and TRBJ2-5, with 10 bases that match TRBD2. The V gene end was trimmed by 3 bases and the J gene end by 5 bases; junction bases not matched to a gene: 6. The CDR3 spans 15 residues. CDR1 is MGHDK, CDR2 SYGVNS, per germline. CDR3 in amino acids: CASSDSLAGVETQYF. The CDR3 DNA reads TGTGCCAGCAGTGACAGCCTAGCGGGAGTTGAGACCCAGTACTTC.

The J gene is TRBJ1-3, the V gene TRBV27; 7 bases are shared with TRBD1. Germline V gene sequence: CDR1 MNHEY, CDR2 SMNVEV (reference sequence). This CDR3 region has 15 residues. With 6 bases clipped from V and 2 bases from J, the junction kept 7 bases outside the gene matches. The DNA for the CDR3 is TGTGCCAGCAGGGGGGTACAGGGGACTGGAAACACCATATATTTT. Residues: CASRGVQGTGNTIYF.

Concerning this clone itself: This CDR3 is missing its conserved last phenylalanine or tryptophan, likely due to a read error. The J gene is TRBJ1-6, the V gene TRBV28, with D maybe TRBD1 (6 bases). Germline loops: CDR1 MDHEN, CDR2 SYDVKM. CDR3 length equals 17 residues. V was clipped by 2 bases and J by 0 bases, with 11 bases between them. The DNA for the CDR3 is TGTGCCAGCAGTTTAGGGGGCACTCTCTCCTATAATTCACCCCTCCACCTT. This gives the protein CASSLGGTLSYNSPLHL.

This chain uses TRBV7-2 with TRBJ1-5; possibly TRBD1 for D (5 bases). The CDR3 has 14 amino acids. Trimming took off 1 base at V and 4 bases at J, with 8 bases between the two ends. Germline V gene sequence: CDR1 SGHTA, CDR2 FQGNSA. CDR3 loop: CASSLVQGNQPQHF. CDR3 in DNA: TGTGCCAGCAGCTTAGTCCAGGGAAATCAGCCCCAGCATTTT.

CDR3 DNA sequence: TGCGCCAGCAGCCAAAAAGACAGGGGGCAAGGATCACCCCTCCACTTT. Translating gives CASSQKDRGQGSPLHF. The chain joins TRBV4-1 to TRBJ1-6; 10 positions agree with TRBD1. This CDR3 has 16 residues. The V gene end was trimmed by 2 bases and the J gene end by 10 bases; junction bases not matched to a gene: 8. Germline V gene lookup returns CDR1 MGHRA and CDR2 YSYEKL.

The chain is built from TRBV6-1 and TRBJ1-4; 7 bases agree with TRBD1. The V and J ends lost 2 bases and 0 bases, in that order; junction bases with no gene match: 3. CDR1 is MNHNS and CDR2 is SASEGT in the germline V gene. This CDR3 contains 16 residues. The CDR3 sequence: CASSEFQGATNEKLFF. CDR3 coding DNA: TGTGCCAGCAGTGAATTTCAGGGGGCAACTAATGAAAAACTGTTTTTT.

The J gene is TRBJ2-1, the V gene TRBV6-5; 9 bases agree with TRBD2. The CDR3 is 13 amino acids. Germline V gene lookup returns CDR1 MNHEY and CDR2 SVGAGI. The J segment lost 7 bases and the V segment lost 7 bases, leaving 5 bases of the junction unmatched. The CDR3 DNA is TGTGCCAGCAAAGCTAGCGGGACTAATGAGCAGTTCTTC. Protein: CASKASGTNEQFF.

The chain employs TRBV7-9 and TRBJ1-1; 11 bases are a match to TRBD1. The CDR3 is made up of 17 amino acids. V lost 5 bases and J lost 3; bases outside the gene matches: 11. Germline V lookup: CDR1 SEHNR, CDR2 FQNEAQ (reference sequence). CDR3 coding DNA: TGTGCCAGCAGCCCAGGACAGGGGGCGAGGCTGGACACTGAAGCTTTCTTT. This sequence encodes CASSPGQGARLDTEAFF.

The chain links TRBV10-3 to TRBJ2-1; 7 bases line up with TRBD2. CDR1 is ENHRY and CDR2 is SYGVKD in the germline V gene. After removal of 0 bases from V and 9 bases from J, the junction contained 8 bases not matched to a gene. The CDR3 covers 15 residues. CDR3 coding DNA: TGTGCCATCAGTGAGTCGGGAGGGGACTCCCGTGAGCAGTTCTTC. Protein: CAISESGGDSREQFF.

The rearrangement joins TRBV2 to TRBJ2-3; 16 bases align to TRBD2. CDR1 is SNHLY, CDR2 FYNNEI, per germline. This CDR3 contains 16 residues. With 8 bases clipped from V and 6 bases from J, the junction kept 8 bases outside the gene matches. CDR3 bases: TGTGCCAGCGGAAAAGGGACTAGCGGGAGGGCCGATACGCAGTATTTT. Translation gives CASGKGTSGRADTQYF.

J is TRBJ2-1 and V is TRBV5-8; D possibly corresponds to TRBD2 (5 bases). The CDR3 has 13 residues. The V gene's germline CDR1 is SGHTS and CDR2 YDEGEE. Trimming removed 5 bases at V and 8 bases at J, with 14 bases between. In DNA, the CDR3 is TGTGCCAGCAGATACGCGACCGGGGATGAGCAGTTCTTC. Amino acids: CASRYATGDEQFF.

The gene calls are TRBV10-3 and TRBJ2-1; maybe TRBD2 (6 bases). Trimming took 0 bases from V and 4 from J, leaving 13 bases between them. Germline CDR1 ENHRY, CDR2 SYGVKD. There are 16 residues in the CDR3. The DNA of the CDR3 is TGTGCCATCAGTGAGTCGGGGGAGGTAAGATACAATGAGCAGTTCTTC. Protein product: CAISESGEVRYNEQFF.

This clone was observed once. The CDR3 coding sequence is TGTGCCAGCAGCTTACGTCGGGAGGCCGCCAACGTCCTGACTTTC. This translates into CASSLRREAANVLTF. The V and J genes are TRBV7-8 and TRBJ2-6; 7 nucleotides align to TRBD2. V lost 2 bases to trimming and J lost 7 bases; unmatched junction nucleotides: 5. Per the germline V gene, CDR1 is SGHVS and CDR2 is FQNEAQ. The CDR3 sequence is 15 residues long. Looking up the rest from reference TRBV7-8 and TRBJ2-6 gives the full variable domain: GAGVSQSPRYKVAKRGQDVALRCDPISGHVSLFWYQQALGQGPEFLTYFQNEAQLDKSGLPSDRFFAERPEGSVSTLKIQRTQQEDSAVYLCASSLRREAANVLTFGAGSRLTVL.

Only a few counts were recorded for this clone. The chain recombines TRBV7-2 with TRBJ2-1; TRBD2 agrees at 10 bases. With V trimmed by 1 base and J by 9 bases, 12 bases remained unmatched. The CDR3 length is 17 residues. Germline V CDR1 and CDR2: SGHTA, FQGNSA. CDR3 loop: CASSLVVAGGFMGEQFF. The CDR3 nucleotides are TGTGCCAGCAGCTTAGTGGTAGCGGGAGGATTTATGGGTGAGCAGTTCTTC.